This T cell receptor (beta chain) was observed in a study of blood T cell repertoires in COVID-19. Study background: The cDNA or gDNA used as material had been derived from T cells, B-cell-depleted T cells, or PBMCs.

Produced via immunoSEQ multiplex PCR; TCRdb's table is partial and in-frame only. The sample lists about 150,000 clones, about 80% occurring once. CDR1 SGHRS and CDR2 YFSETQ come from the germline V gene. The CDR3 has 14 amino acids. Trimming pared 1 base from V and 0 bases from J, leaving 7 bases between. Notes on this clone: The same CDR3 arises from other DNA sequences in this sample as well.

The material sequenced was peripheral blood. V usage is TRBV5-1 and J usage is TRBJ1-2; D remains unclear. This receptor was taken from a man between 65 and 80 years old with active or convalescent COVID-19. CDR3 DNA sequence: TGCGCCAGCAGCTTGCGGGAGCCTAACTATGGCTACACCTTC. This sequence encodes CASSLREPNYGYTF.